This entry describes one T cell receptor beta chain. The antigen is not known. The V gene's germline CDR1 is SGHTA and CDR2 FQGTGA. The CDR3 runs to 14 residues. With 2 bases removed from V and 6 bases from J, the gap between germline ends came to 12 bases. These data are taken from a study of CD4+ T cells in melanoma. TCRdb's copy holds only in-frame clones and misses some; the assay was immunoSEQ multiplex PCR. This sample has about 54,000 clones; nearly 70% occur once, and the top ten carry 4.8%. Whole-study results and caveats: Reportedly, melanoma neoantigen-specific CD4+ T cells showed varied differentiation states.

The sequencing input was tumor tissue. This TCR was recovered from a human donor with melanoma. The chain combines TRBV7-3 with TRBJ2-3; TRBD1 is a possible D gene (5 bases). CDR3: CASSLLFPGDTQYF. Written as DNA, the CDR3 is TGTGCCAGCAGCTTATTATTCCCAGGGGATACGCAGTATTTT.